The 18 T cell receptor beta chains in this list originate from one sample, sequenced in a study of T cells in women clearing cervical HPV infection. The repertoire was sequenced with immunoSEQ multiplex PCR; TCRdb's copy has only in-frame clones and lacks some. This sample's table reports some 30,000 clones. Sequencing was carried out using blood buffy coat. These receptor sequences come from a woman aged 18 to 75 with a cervical HPV16 infection that either progressed to CIN3+ or cleared (not recorded which).

As for this clone: The read gets to within 3 residues of the CDR3 end, and the germline J gene fills in the rest. The V and J genes are TRBV12-3 or TRBV12-4 and TRBJ2-1; TRBD1 aligns across 11 bases. The CDR3 consists of 13 residues. The J segment lost 8 bases and the V segment lost 6 bases, leaving 3 bases of the junction unmatched. Incomplete CDR3 DNA: TGTGCCAGCAGACCGGACAGGGGGCATGAG. This translates into CASRPDRGHE. The whole CDR3 protein is CASRPDRGHEQFF.

In the case of this clone: The DNA ends 3 residues before the CDR3 does, and the rest of the CDR3 is filled in from the germline J gene. V gene TRBV7-7 combines with J gene TRBJ2-3; 8 bases agree with TRBD2. Per the germline V gene, CDR1 is SSHAT and CDR2 is FNYEAQ (reference sequence). CDR3 length equals 13 residues. The covered CDR3 bases are TGTGCCAGCAGGTCACTAGCGGAAGAGACG. Amino acid sequence: CASRSLAEET. The CDR3 in its entirety is CASRSLAEETQYF.

A note on this clone: Coverage ceases 3 residues before the CDR3 finishes, and the germline J gene fills in the end. This sequence joins TRBV2 and TRBJ1-4, with D possibly being TRBD1 (5 bases). This CDR3 has 13 amino acids. From germline, CDR1 is SNHLY and CDR2 FYNNEI. V was clipped by 9 bases and J by 8 bases, with 16 bases between them. The CDR3 loop reads CASQQGLGEKLFF. The part of the CDR3 DNA that was read is TGTGCCAGTCAGCAGGGATTAGGGGAAAAA. The full variable domain, in which reference TRBV2 and TRBJ1-4 provide the parts outside the CDR3, is EPEVTQTPSHQVTQMGQEVILRCVPISNHLYFYWYRQILGQKVEFLVSFYNNEISEKSEIFDDQFSVERPDGSNFTLKIRSTKLEDSAMYFCASQQGLGEKLFFGSGTQLSVL.

A word on this clone: The CDR3 end falls 3 residues outside the read, so it is completed with the germline J gene. This chain connects TRBV10-3 to TRBJ2-7; 8 bases fit TRBD1. The V segment lost 0 bases and the J segment 6 bases; nucleotides outside the gene matches: 13. This CDR3 has 17 amino acids. The germline gives CDR1 ENHRY, CDR2 SYGVKD. The sequenced CDR3 bases are TGTGCCATCAGTGAGTCGAAGGACAGGGCCCCTTTCCGCGAG. Encoded protein: CAISESKDRAPFRE. The entire CDR3 protein reads CAISESKDRAPFREQYF.

As regards this clone: The observed sequence ends 3 residues before the CDR3 terminus, with the missing tail filled in from the germline J gene. The V and J genes are TRBV18 and TRBJ2-5; 7 bases agree with TRBD2. V was pared by 3 bases and J by 4 bases, with 8 bases of the junction left unmatched. Germline V gives CDR1 KGHSH, CDR2 LQKENI. The CDR3 runs to 15 residues. CDR3 residues: CASSPPGPGGETQYF. Incomplete CDR3 DNA: TGTGCCAGCTCACCGCCAGGCCCGGGGGGAGAGACC.

Note on this clone: The observed sequence ends 3 residues before the CDR3 terminus, with the missing tail filled in from the germline J gene. This rearrangement joins TRBV2 to TRBJ1-6; D is ambiguous. Germline-derived CDR1 and CDR2 are SNHLY and FYNNEI. The CDR3 sequence is 14 residues long. V lost 7 bases, J lost 6 bases, and 13 bases lay in between. The sequenced CDR3 bases are TGTGCCAGCACTCGACAACCGCTTAATTCACCC. It translates to CASTRQPLNSP. In full, the CDR3 reads CASTRQPLNSPLHF.

As concerns this clone: The read halts 3 residues ahead of the CDR3 end, with the missing end drawn from the germline J gene. The rearrangement links TRBV7-7 to TRBJ2-5; no firm D call. CDR3 length: 16 residues. Germline values: CDR1 SSHAT, CDR2 FNYEAQ (reference sequence). V lost 1 base and J lost 4, with 16 bases in between. This CDR3 is CASSLVLGSAGETQYF. The DNA read from the CDR3 is TGTGCCAGCAGCTTAGTCCTAGGCTCAGCTGGAGAGACC.

Points on this clone: The read finishes 3 residues shy of the CDR3 end, and the germline J gene is used to complete it. The gene calls are TRBV6-1 and TRBJ1-2; maybe TRBD1 (5 bases). The length of the CDR3 is 11 residues. CDR1 is MNHNS and CDR2 is SASEGT in the germline V gene. The part of the CDR3 DNA that was read is TGTGCCAGCAGTGAGGGGCTGGGC. This encodes CASSEGLG. The full-length CDR3 reads as CASSEGLGYTF.

As concerns this clone: The read is 3 residues too short to cover the CDR3 end, so that end is filled in from the germline J gene. This chain links TRBV20-1 with TRBJ2-5, with 7 bases that match TRBD1. Germline loops: CDR1 DFQATT, CDR2 SNEGSKA (reference sequence). The length of the CDR3 is 15 residues. V shed 2 bases, J shed 5 bases, and the junction held 11 bases outside the gene matches. CDR3 sequence reads: CSARLMTGTSETQYF. The DNA read from the CDR3 is TGCAGTGCTAGATTGATGACAGGGACATCGGAGACC.

For this clone: The junction departs from the called germline gene at one end, perhaps through a read error. Read coverage stops 3 residues before the CDR3 terminus; the germline J gene supplies the remainder. The same CDR3 can be traced to other DNA sequences in this sample. This sequence joins TRBV19 and TRBJ1-3; unclear D gene. Germline values: CDR1 LNHDA, CDR2 SQIVND (reference sequence). The CDR3 is 16 amino acids. The CDR3 sequence: CASSIMAADSGNTIYF. The sequenced CDR3 bases are TGTGCCAGTAGTATTATGGCGGCAGACTCTGGAAACACA.

The CDR3 sequence is CASSYPFGGRRTHEQYF. The CDR3 DNA, read in part, is TGTGCCAGCAGTTACCCTTTTGGGGGGAGAAGGACCCACGAG. The genes are TRBV6-2 or TRBV6-3 and TRBJ2-7; TRBD2 is a possible D gene (6 bases). The sequenced fragment ends 3 residues before the CDR3 boundary, so the rest is inferred from the germline J gene. The V and J ends lost 2 bases and 5 bases respectively, with 22 bases between them. Looked up from germline, CDR1 is MNHEY and CDR2 is SVGEGT. There are 17 residues in the CDR3.

Note on this clone: The read ends 3 residues shy of where the CDR3 ends; the end is completed using the germline J gene. The gene calls are TRBV19 and TRBJ2-5; 8 bases are shared with TRBD2. Losses at the gene ends were 6 bases for V and 1 base for J; bases not matched to a gene: 4. The germline gives CDR1 LNHDA, CDR2 SQIVND (reference sequence). This CDR3 contains 14 residues. Partial CDR3 DNA: TGTGCCAGTAGCCGGGGACTAGGCCAAGAGACC. Protein sequence: CASSRGLGQET. The whole CDR3 protein reads CASSRGLGQETQYF.

As to this clone: Coverage ceases 3 residues before the CDR3 finishes, and the germline J gene fills in the end. This chain joins TRBV2 and TRBJ1-4; 9 bases line up with TRBD1. V trimming: 1 base; J trimming: 8 bases; junction bases outside the gene matches: 5. The CDR3 spans 15 residues. Germline CDR1 and CDR2: SNHLY and FYNNEI. The CDR3 loop is CASSEGGTGKEKLFF. The covered CDR3 bases are TGTGCCAGCAGTGAAGGGGGGACAGGGAAGGAAAAA.

In regard to this clone: The read gets to within 3 residues of the CDR3 end, and the germline J gene fills in the rest. This rearrangement joins TRBV18 to TRBJ2-7; 8 bases fit TRBD1. The CDR3 length is 16 residues. Germline assignment: CDR1 KGHSH and CDR2 LQKENI. V lost 3 bases and J lost 2; bases outside the gene matches: 9. The DNA read from the CDR3 is TGTGCCAGCTCACCTGGCCGGACAGGGTTGGCCTACGAG. Its translation: CASSPGRTGLAYE. The whole CDR3 sequence reads CASSPGRTGLAYEQYF.

To note about this clone: Coverage ceases 3 residues before the CDR3 finishes, and the germline J gene fills in the end. J is TRBJ1-5 and V is TRBV18; D is unclear. Trimming stripped 2 bases from V and 0 bases from J, with 11 bases between. The CDR3 consists of 16 residues. CDR1 and CDR2 (germline): KGHSH, LQKENI. Incomplete CDR3 DNA: TGTGCCAGCTCACCATCAGTGCCCGCTAGCAATCAGCCC. It is translated as CASSPSVPASNQP. The full CDR3 protein reads CASSPSVPASNQPQHF. Full variable domain (missing parts from reference TRBV18 and TRBJ1-5): NAGVMQNPRHLVRRRGQEARLRCSPMKGHSHVYWYRQLPEEGLKFMVYLQKENIIDESGMPKERFSAEFPKEGPSILRIQQVVRGDSAAYFCASSPSVPASNQPQHFGDGTRLSIL.

On this clone itself: The read ends 3 residues before the CDR3 terminus; that terminus is restored from the germline J gene. The V call is TRBV3-1 (or the pseudogene TRBV3-2), the J call TRBJ2-3, with D perhaps matching TRBD2 (5 bases). The germline CDR1 and CDR2 sequences are LGHDT and YNNKEL (reference sequence). CDR3 length: 12 amino acids. Trimming took off 6 bases at V and 6 bases at J, with 10 bases between the two ends. The CDR3 is CASSLRGDTQYF. The DNA read from the CDR3 is TGTGCCAGCAGTCTCCGCGGGGATACG.

Points on this clone: Read data end 3 residues before the CDR3 end; the end is taken from the germline J gene. This chain links TRBV13 with TRBJ2-7; D assignment may be TRBD1 or TRBD2 (7 bases each). Germline-derived CDR1 and CDR2 are PRHDT and FYEKMQ (reference sequence). The CDR3 spans 14 residues. Trimming shortened V by 4 bases and J by 2 bases, and 12 bases separated the two germline ends. CDR3 in amino acids: CASSSAGQTYEQYF. The covered CDR3 bases are TGTGCCAGCAGCTCAGCGGGACAGACCTACGAG.

Note on this clone: The sequenced fragment ends 3 residues before the CDR3 boundary, so the rest is inferred from the germline J gene. This chain connects TRBV12-3 or TRBV12-4 to TRBJ1-4; the match to TRBD1 covers 11 bases. The CDR3 consists of 17 residues. The V gene end was trimmed by 5 bases and the J gene end by 2 bases; junction bases not matched to a gene: 7. CDR3 residues: CASSRTGGAVTNEKLFF. CDR3 DNA, as far as it was read: TGTGCCAGCAGTCGGACAGGGGGCGCGGTGACTAATGAAAAA.